This T cell receptor (beta chain) derives from a study of T cells in Graves' hyperthyroidism and ophthalmopathy. TCR beta CDR3 regions were amplified from RNA. TCR CDR3 regions were first amplified by RT-PCR with HTBI primers. TCRdb ran MiXCR on the multiplex PCR reads and lists one entry per CDR3 protein. The repertoire holds a few hundred thousand distinct CDR3 sequences, with roughly 20% as singletons. Uncontrolled infections, other autoimmune diseases, pregnancy or lactation led to exclusion of patients. General study points: Most clonotypes expanded in the thyroid (above 0.001) were also present in blood.

Comments on this clonotype: Antigen unknown.

This CDR3 comprises 18 residues. V shed 3 bases and J 2 bases; nucleotides not matched to a gene: 9. CDR1 is MGHRA, CDR2 YSYEKL, per germline. Input material: blood. This receptor was obtained from a man aged 18 to 30 with Graves' ophthalmopathy. This rearrangement joins TRBV4-1 to TRBJ2-3, with 12 bases matching TRBD1. CDR3 nucleotide sequence: TGCGCCAGCAGCCACCCCGGGACAGGGGGCTATAACACAGATACGCAGTATTTT. It yields the protein CASSHPGTGGYNTDTQYF.